Sequencing of this T cell receptor beta chain was carried out in a study of blood T cell repertoires in COVID-19. Study information: Donors in the United States, Italy and Spain gave samples during acute or convalescent COVID-19. Nucleic acid was either cDNA or gDNA, and it came from T cells, B-cell-depleted T cells, or PBMCs.

Seattle patients were enrolled during active infection and followed longitudinally. In the authors' methods: Nucleated cell number was recorded as an estimate derived from reference gene primer amplification. This table comes from immunoSEQ multiplex PCR, and its TCRdb copy is limited to in-frame clones, with some not included. V, J and clone size are those of that table, while D and trimming were read from the DNA. The table records 400,000 to 450,000 clones, around 88% of them present only once. Germline lookup yields CDR1 LNHDA and CDR2 SQIVND (reference sequence). The CDR3 covers 14 residues. Trimming took off 2 bases at V and 5 bases at J, with 12 bases between the two ends.

V usage is TRBV19 and J usage is TRBJ1-2; a possible D gene is TRBD1 (6 bases). The TCR comes from a woman aged 45-60 years with COVID-19, enrolled during active disease. The sequencing input was peripheral blood. CDR3 sequence (DNA): TGTGCCAGTAGTATAAACCGGGACAATTATGGCTACACCTTC. This sequence encodes CASSINRDNYGYTF.